A selection of T cell receptor beta chains follows, all from one sample in a study of identical twins. TCRdb re-called the 5' RACE reads with MiXCR, one entry per CDR3 protein. The profile covers 250,000 to 300,000 distinct CDR3 sequences, with around 8.3% appearing a single time and 2.5% to 3.5% taken by the ten largest. These data also formed part of another study, on yellow fever vaccine responses in identical twins.

The sample was CD8+ T cells sorted from blood. The receptors were sampled from a woman younger than 30 in good health. CDR3s leave out the opening cysteine and the closing phenylalanine or tryptophan. For some rows the clone size is stated as once, few or many, or as a class when expanded; others skip it.

12	TRBV27	TRBJ2-7	many	ASSLATATYEQY
16	TRBV3-1	TRBJ2-3	.	ASSPRASGGPGQDTQY
14	TRBV4-3	TRBJ2-5	few	ASSLASGNILETQY
13	TRBV6-1	TRBJ1-6	.	ASSEEGAGGSPLH
13	TRBV7-2	TRBJ1-6	.	ASSLNRIRNSPLH
13	TRBV15	TRBJ2-7	few	ATSSTPGQFYEQY
9	TRBV25-1	TRBJ1-1	.	ASSELHEAF
9	TRBV25-1	TRBJ2-7	few	ASTGDYEQY
14	TRBV14	TRBJ2-3	.	ASSQRLAGGLDTQY
14	TRBV11-1	TRBJ2-1	few	ASSQLSSLYGNEQF
12	TRBV5-6	TRBJ2-7	few	ASSFRQTSYEQY
10	TRBV20-1	TRBJ2-1	few	SARDMGGKQF
14	TRBV3-1	TRBJ2-5	few	ASSQITGNQQETQY